A selection of T cell receptor beta chains follows, all from one sample in a study of blood T cells in healthy people across ages. Via MiXCR, TCRdb re-called the 5' RACE reads, giving one row per CDR3 protein. Of 800,000 to 1,000,000 distinct CDR3 sequences in the sample, around 49% were seen once. The sequencing sample was made of blood. These receptors came from a young man in good health. CDR3s include the opening cysteine and the closing phenylalanine or tryptophan. D genes are given only for firm matches. Not all rows give a size; the values are once, few, many and, for expanded clones, a class.

V	size	D	J	CDR3	DNA
TRBV6-2/TRBV6-3	few	NA	TRBJ2-5	CASRPIQGGGETQYF	TGTGCCAGCAGACCAATACAGGGGGGAGGGGAGACCCAGTACTTC
TRBV4-1	NA	NA	TRBJ2-7	CASSQDSVGYSYEQYF	TGCGCCAGCAGCCAAGATTCGGTAGGATACTCCTACGAGCAGTACTTC
TRBV7-2	NA	TRBD2	TRBJ2-7	CASSLTSGGVSYEQYF	TGTGCCAGCAGCTTGACTAGCGGGGGGGTCTCCTACGAGCAGTACTTC
TRBV20-1	NA	NA	TRBJ1-5	CSARDVARGTNQPQHF	TGCAGTGCTAGAGATGTTGCCCGGGGTACCAATCAGCCCCAGCATTTT
TRBV6-1	NA	NA	TRBJ1-1	CASSEPDMNTEAFF	TGTGCCAGCAGTGAGCCGGACATGAACACTGAAGCTTTCTTT
TRBV7-9	NA	TRBD1	TRBJ1-2	CASRPSQGDYGYTF	TGTGCCAGCAGACCCTCACAGGGGGACTATGGCTACACCTTC
TRBV4-3	many	NA	TRBJ2-4	CASSQGRLNIQYF	TGCGCCAGCAGCCAAGGGCGACTAAACATTCAGTACTTC
TRBV6-6	NA	NA	TRBJ2-7	CASSSYGTGPYEQYF	TGTGCCAGCAGCTCCTACGGAACAGGTCCCTACGAGCAGTACTTC
TRBV9	NA	TRBD1	TRBJ2-7	CASSPALGTAYEQYF	TGTGCCAGCAGCCCCGCTTTGGGGACAGCCTACGAGCAGTACTTC
TRBV3-1	many	TRBD2	TRBJ2-5	CASRERGTQETQYF	TGTGCCAGCAGAGAGCGGGGGACCCAAGAGACCCAGTACTTC
TRBV12-3/TRBV12-4	NA	NA	TRBJ1-2	CASSLADPNYGYTF	TGTGCCAGCAGTTTAGCTGATCCTAACTATGGCTACACCTTC
TRBV5-1	NA	NA	TRBJ2-7	CASSLAVGYYEQYF	TGCGCCAGCAGCTTGGCGGTAGGATACTACGAGCAGTACTTC
TRBV4-1	few	TRBD1	TRBJ2-7	CASSQTGGSAYEQYF	TGCGCCAGCAGCCAGACAGGGGGCTCGGCCTACGAGCAGTACTTC
TRBV29-1	NA	TRBD2	TRBJ2-5	CSVEFPLLAGGRIEETQYF	TGCAGCGTTGAATTCCCGTTACTAGCGGGGGGCCGGATTGAAGAGACCCAGTACTTC
TRBV28	NA	NA	TRBJ2-3	CASSLNGGGIRTDTQYF	TGTGCCAGCAGTTTAAACGGCGGGGGCATCCGCACAGATACGCAGTATTTT
TRBV3-1	many	TRBD1	TRBJ2-7	CASSQGTGGMEQYF	TGTGCCAGCAGCCAAGGGACAGGGGGAATGGAGCAGTACTTC
TRBV12-3/TRBV12-4	NA	NA	TRBJ2-1	CASSRAVEQETQFF	TGTGCCAGCAGTAGGGCGGTTGAACAAGAGACCCAGTTCTTC
TRBV29-1	few	NA	TRBJ1-1	CSVVVRGGTEAFF	TGCAGCGTTGTGGTCAGGGGAGGCACTGAAGCTTTCTTT
TRBV5-4	many	TRBD1	TRBJ2-5	CASSLSDRASPTQYF	TGTGCCAGCAGTTTGTCGGACAGGGCGTCGCCGACCCAGTACTTC
TRBV7-9	NA	NA	TRBJ2-1	CASSLIHNEQFF	TGTGCCAGCAGCTTAATCCACAATGAGCAGTTCTTC
TRBV27	NA	NA	TRBJ1-5	CASRSSVSNQPQHF	TGTGCCAGCCGCTCCTCGGTTAGCAATCAGCCCCAGCATTTT
TRBV6-6	once	NA	TRBJ1-5	CASSRARNQPQHF	TGTGCCAGCAGCCGGGCCCGCAATCAGCCCCAGCATTTT
TRBV29-1	few	NA	TRBJ2-5	CSSKGPAETQYF	TGCAGCTCGAAAGGCCCCGCTGAGACCCAGTACTTC
TRBV12-3/TRBV12-4	NA	NA	TRBJ2-1	CASSFARVSYNEQFF	TGTGCCAGCAGTTTTGCCAGGGTCTCCTACAATGAGCAGTTCTTC
TRBV29-1	few	TRBD1	TRBJ1-5	CSVAGTGGSNQPQHF	TGCAGCGTTGCGGGGACAGGGGGAAGCAATCAGCCCCAGCATTTT
TRBV7-9	many	TRBD1	TRBJ2-7	CASSARDRDHEQYF	TGTGCCAGCAGCGCCCGGGACAGGGACCACGAGCAGTACTTC
TRBV6-1	NA	TRBD1	TRBJ1-1	CASSAHGQGNTEAFF	TGTGCCAGCAGTGCCCACGGACAGGGGAACACTGAAGCTTTCTTT
TRBV25-1	few	TRBD1	TRBJ1-1	CASNQGGRTEAFF	TGTGCCAGTAACCAGGGGGGTCGGACTGAAGCTTTCTTT
TRBV20-1	NA	TRBD1	TRBJ2-5	CSARTPGTGGETQYF	TGCAGTGCTCGAACCCCCGGGACAGGAGGAGAGACCCAGTACTTC
TRBV5-1	NA	TRBD1	TRBJ1-1	CASSPGQDTEAFF	TGTGCCAGCAGCCCAGGACAGGACACTGAAGCTTTCTTT
TRBV20-1	NA	TRBD1	TRBJ1-4	CSARDRRDEKLFF	TGCAGTGCTAGGGACAGGAGAGATGAAAAACTGTTTTTT
TRBV7-2	NA	NA	TRBJ2-7	CASSPEHFHEQYF	TGTGCCAGCAGTCCAGAACATTTTCACGAGCAGTACTTC
TRBV24-1	NA	NA	TRBJ2-7	CATSDATTGYEQYF	TGTGCCACCAGTGATGCTACAACAGGTTACGAGCAGTACTTC
TRBV6-1	NA	TRBD1	TRBJ2-1	CASSIQGAGSYNEQFF	TGTGCCAGCAGTATACAGGGGGCAGGCTCCTACAATGAGCAGTTCTTC
TRBV5-1	NA	NA	TRBJ2-1	CASSLAGADEQFF	TGCGCCAGCAGCTTGGCTGGGGCCGATGAGCAGTTCTTC
TRBV4-3	NA	TRBD1	TRBJ2-4	CASSQVEGQGFSSKNIQYF	TGCGCCAGCAGCCAAGTTGAGGGACAGGGGTTCTCTTCCAAAAACATTCAGTACTTC
TRBV10-3	NA	NA	TRBJ2-1	CAIRPEGGSYNEQFF	TGTGCCATCCGCCCAGAAGGGGGCTCCTACAATGAGCAGTTCTTC
TRBV3-1	NA	TRBD2	TRBJ2-1	CASSYKRGGRGDEQFF	TGTGCCAGCAGCTATAAGCGCGGGGGGCGAGGAGATGAGCAGTTCTTC
TRBV7-2	NA	NA	TRBJ2-5	CASSLEVGLWYF	TGTGCCAGCAGCTTAGAGGTGGGTCTGTGGTACTTC
TRBV20-1	NA	NA	TRBJ2-7	CSASARRSYNEQYF	TGCAGTGCTAGCGCCAGGAGGTCCTACAATGAGCAGTACTTC
TRBV20-1	few	NA	TRBJ1-1	CSATGQIYAEAFF	TGCAGTGCTACCGGACAGATTTACGCTGAAGCTTTCTTT
TRBV5-1	NA	NA	TRBJ2-1	CASSQDLAADDEQFF	TGCGCCAGCAGCCAGGACCTTGCTGCTGATGATGAGCAGTTCTTC
TRBV27	once	TRBD1	TRBJ1-2	CASSTQDRAYGYTF	TGTGCCAGCAGTACTCAGGACAGGGCTTATGGCTACACCTTC
TRBV5-1	NA	TRBD1	TRBJ2-2	CASSSNPGQGSTGELFF	TGCGCCAGCAGCTCGAATCCGGGACAGGGGTCCACCGGGGAGCTGTTTTTT
TRBV7-9	NA	NA	TRBJ2-3	CASSHPGVDDTQYF	TGTGCCAGCAGCCATCCTGGCGTGGACGATACGCAGTATTTT
TRBV10-3	NA	NA	TRBJ2-5	CAISESTETQYF	TGTGCCATCAGTGAGTCGACGGAGACCCAGTACTTC